These T cell receptor beta chains were read from a single sample in a study of post-analysis software for immune sequencing data. MiXCR, applied by TCRdb to the PCR reads, yields one record per CDR3 protein. Of about 260,000 distinct CDR3 sequences listed, 36% were seen once; the top ten hold around 4.8%. Sequencing was performed on blood. The source is a girl aged 5-17 years with multiple sclerosis. CDR3s include the opening cysteine and the closing phenylalanine or tryptophan. Fields, in order: J gene, CDR3 length, V gene, D gene, clone size, CDR3 DNA, CDR3 protein. The D gene is left open where the match is weak. Only some rows state a clone size, as once, few, many or a class for expanded clones.

TRBJ1-2	12	TRBV5-1	-	few	TGCGCCTGCAGCTTCTCGGAGTACGGCTACACCTTC	CACSFSEYGYTF
TRBJ2-2	14	TRBV6-1	TRBD1	few	TGTGCCAGCAGAACGACAGGGAAGGCCGGGGAGCTGTTTTTT	CASRTTGKAGELFF
TRBJ2-2	17	TRBV15	TRBD2	many	TGTGCCACCAGCCCTGGGCCGGGACTAGCGGGGACCGGGGAGCTGTTTTTT	CATSPGPGLAGTGELFF
TRBJ1-1	13	TRBV11-2	-	few	TGTGCCAGCAGCCCACAGGAAAGGGTTGTAGCTTTCTTT	CASSPQERVVAFF
TRBJ2-5	14	TRBV7-3	-	many	TGTGCCAGCAGCCCAGGGGGGCGTGGAGAGACCCAGTACTTC	CASSPGGRGETQYF
TRBJ2-5	17	TRBV10-1	TRBD2	-	TGCGCCAGCAGTGAGGGACTAGCGGGTCCTCGGAGGGAGACCCAGTACTTC	CASSEGLAGPRRETQYF
TRBJ1-4	14	TRBV4-1	-	many	TGCGCCAGCAGCCAGCCCGTAATAGGTGAAAAACTGTTTTTT	CASSQPVIGEKLFF
TRBJ2-5	14	TRBV11-2	-	many	TGTGCCAGCAGTTTAAGCGACGGCCAAGAGACCCAGTACTTC	CASSLSDGQETQYF
TRBJ2-6	14	TRBV20-1	-	-	TGCAGTGCTGGGGCTTCCTCTGGGGCCAACGTCCTGACTTTC	CSAGASSGANVLTF
TRBJ2-6	18	TRBV5-1	-	-	TGCGCCAGCAGCCTACTCCGCAGGGACCGTTCTGGGGCCAACGTCCTGACTTTC	CASSLLRRDRSGANVLTF
TRBJ2-1	14	TRBV29-1	-	many	TGCAGCGTTTTACAAGGGGGCTCCTACAATGAGCAGTTCTTC	CSVLQGGSYNEQFF
TRBJ1-2	13	TRBV9	-	-	TGTGCCAGCAGCGTACCGGGGTACTATGGCTACACCTTC	CASSVPGYYGYTF
TRBJ2-4	13	TRBV5-1	-	-	TGCGCCAGCAGCCCCTTATCCAAAAACATTCAGTACTTC	CASSPLSKNIQYF
TRBJ2-3	16	TRBV29-1	TRBD2	-	TGCAGCGTTGGGGGGGCGAGCGGGGGTTTTACAGATACGCAGTATTTT	CSVGGASGGFTDTQYF
TRBJ1-2	13	TRBV12-3/TRBV12-4	TRBD1	-	TGTGCCAGCAATAGGACAGGCGGTCATGGCTACACCTTC	CASNRTGGHGYTF
TRBJ2-3	15	TRBV2	TRBD2	-	TGTGCCAGCAGAGGGACTAGCGGGAGATTAGATACGCAGTATTTT	CASRGTSGRLDTQYF
TRBJ2-5	15	TRBV20-1	TRBD2	many	TGCAGTGCTGATGACATGGGGGGGGACCAAGAGACCCAGTACTTC	CSADDMGGDQETQYF
TRBJ2-1	15	TRBV5-1	-	few	TGCGCCAGCAGCTTGGCTTTGGTCGCCCCTAATGAGCAGTTCTTC	CASSLALVAPNEQFF
TRBJ1-1	15	TRBV19	-	-	TGTGCCAGTAGTATCCCAGGGAAGTCGGACACTGAAGCTTTCTTT	CASSIPGKSDTEAFF
TRBJ2-1	13	TRBV5-1	-	-	TGCGCCAGCAGCTTGCCCGCAGTAGGTGAGCAGTTCTTC	CASSLPAVGEQFF
TRBJ2-5	11	TRBV20-1	-	many	TGCAGTGCCGCCCCACGGGGGACCCAGTACTTC	CSAAPRGTQYF
TRBJ2-3	15	TRBV5-1	-	-	TGCGCCAGCAGCCTCCCTCGACAGAACCCAGATACGCAGTATTTT	CASSLPRQNPDTQYF